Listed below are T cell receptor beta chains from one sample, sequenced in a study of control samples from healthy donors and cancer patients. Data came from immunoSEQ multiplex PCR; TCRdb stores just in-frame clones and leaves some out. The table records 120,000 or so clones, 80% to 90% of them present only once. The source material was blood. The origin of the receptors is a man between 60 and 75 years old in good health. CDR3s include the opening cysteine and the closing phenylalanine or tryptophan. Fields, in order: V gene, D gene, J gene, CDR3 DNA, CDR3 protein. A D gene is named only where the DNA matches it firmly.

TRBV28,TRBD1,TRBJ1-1,TGTGCCAGCAGGGGGACAGGGGGGGTAGCTGAAGCTTTCTTT,CASRGTGGVAEAFF
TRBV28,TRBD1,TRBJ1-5,TGTGCCAGCAGTTTGGGGGGGACAGGTCGATGGTCCCAGCATTTT,CASSLGGTGRWSQHF
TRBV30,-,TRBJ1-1,TGTGCCTGGAGTGTATTCAGGGGCGCAGAAGCTTTCTTT,CAWSVFRGAEAFF
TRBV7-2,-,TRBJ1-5,TGTGCCAGCAGCTTAGAGGGGGGGGGTACCTCGACCCAGCATTTT,CASSLEGGGTSTQHF
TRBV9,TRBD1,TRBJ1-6,TGTGCCAGCAGCGTAGGGGCAGGGGGGTCCTCACCCCTCCACTTT,CASSVGAGGSSPLHF
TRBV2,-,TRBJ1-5,TGTGCCAGCACCGAAGGGGCGGAGGGATCGGCCCAGCATTTT,CASTEGAEGSAQHF
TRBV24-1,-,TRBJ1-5,TGTGCCACCAGTGATTCCCGGGGACATAGCAATCAGCCCCAGCATTTT,CATSDSRGHSNQPQHF
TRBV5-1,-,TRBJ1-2,TGCGCCAGCAGTTCTGGATCCGGCGGGACCTATGGCTACACCTTC,CASSSGSGGTYGYTF
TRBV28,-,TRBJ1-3,TGTGCCAGCAGTTTATTGGGTGCGGACACCATATATTTT,CASSLLGADTIYF
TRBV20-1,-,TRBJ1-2,TGCAGTGCTAGTCTCTTTGGGTCTAACTATGGCTACACCTTC,CSASLFGSNYGYTF
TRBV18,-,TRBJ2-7,TGTGCCAGCTCACCACCGGGGCAGGGCAAGTCGTACTTC,CASSPPGQGKSYF
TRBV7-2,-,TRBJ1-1,TGTGCCAGCAGCTTAGGGGGGGACACTGAAGCTTTCTTT,CASSLGGDTEAFF
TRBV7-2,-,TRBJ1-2,TGTGCCAGCAGCTTAGGGGGGTATGGCTACACCTTC,CASSLGGYGYTF
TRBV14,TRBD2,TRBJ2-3,TGTGCCAGCAGCCGAGCGGGGGTTCGGGAAGATACGCAGTATTTT,CASSRAGVREDTQYF
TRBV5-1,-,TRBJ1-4,TGCGCCAGCACCCGGGAGGGGGAAACCCATGAAAAACTGTTTTTT,CASTREGETHEKLFF